Sequencing of this T cell receptor (beta chain) was carried out in a study of molecular identifiers for immune sequencing clone quantification. At the level of the study: In replicates, RNA from about 20,000 or 100,000 naive CD8 cells was split five ways, four sequenced.

CDR1 and CDR2 from the germline V gene are MNHEY and SMNVEV (reference sequence). V shed 6 bases and J shed 4 bases, with 7 bases lying between them. CDR3 length: 12 residues. TCRdb used MiXCR to reprocess the PCR reads, holding one entry per CDR3 protein. There are approximately 60,000 distinct CDR3 sequences in the sample; over 15% occur only once, and approximately 1.5% lies in the top ten. The chain employs TRBV27 and TRBJ2-1, with D unresolved. This clonotype was obtained from a human donor in good health. Some libraries in this study had Jurkat cell RNA spiked in. The material sequenced was naive CD8+ T cells from blood, with Jurkat cell RNA spiked in. Regarding subset: FACS-sorted CD8+CD4-CCR7+CD45RA+ naive T cells. Here the CDR3 DNA reads TGTGCCAGCAGGGAAACTTACAATGAGCAGTTCTTC. Protein product: CASRETYNEQFF.